The clone carrying this T cell receptor (beta chain) was seen a handful of times. Its antigen is not known. The CDR3 spans 15 residues. The data originate from a study of T cells after yellow fever vaccination. Whole-study findings and limits: Abundant clonotypes from the bulk population could have been carried over as contaminants into FACS-sorted repertoires. Few clonotypes appeared in both CD4 and CD8 compartments.

The 5'RACE template-switching step produced TCR cDNA and added a universal primer site and UMIs. TCRdb reprocessed the 5' RACE reads via MiXCR and lists one record per CDR3 protein. The profile shows 250,000 or so distinct CDR3 sequences, 6.9% of them singletons. This specimen consisted of CD4+ T cells sorted from PBMCs, obtained 15 days after the yellow fever booster vaccination. This chain uses TRBV21-1 with TRBJ2-7; TRBD2 is the table's D call and was not checked against the DNA. TRBV21-1 has pseudogene status. This clonotype was sampled from a man younger than 45 who received the YFV17D yellow fever vaccine. CDR3 in amino acids: CASSKKVLGTYEQYF. DNA of the CDR3: TGTGCCAGCAGCAAAAAGGTGTTAGGGACTTACGAGCAGTACTTC.